This T cell receptor (beta chain) was recorded in a study of blood T cell repertoires in COVID-19. Study summary: There were acute and convalescent COVID-19 samples, and they came from the United States, Italy and Spain.

This clone occurred once. The V gene's germline CDR1 is LNHNV and CDR2 YYDKDF (reference sequence). The CDR3 has 15 residues. The V gene lost 0 bases and the J gene lost 9 bases, with 15 bases spanning the gap. The authors' processing: Estimated nucleated cell counts came from reference gene primer amplification. The assay was immunoSEQ multiplex PCR, and TCRdb's table has in-frame clones only and misses some. That table gives V, J and clone size, and the DNA gave D and trimming. There are 250,000 or so clones in the sample; more than 75% occur only once, and about 0.99% lies in the top ten. This TCR was recovered from a woman aged 35 to 49 who had recovered from COVID-19. The sequencing input was peripheral blood. The rearrangement joins TRBV15 to TRBJ1-3; weak D call: TRBD1 (5 bases). Here the CDR3 reads CATSREGRQGGTIYF. The CDR3 DNA is TGTGCCACCAGCAGAGAAGGGCGGCAGGGAGGCACCATATATTTT. Based on the CDR3 plus reference TRBV15 and TRBJ1-3, the full variable domain is DAMVIQNPRYQVTQFGKPVTLSCSQTLNHNVMYWYQQKSSQAPKLLFHYYDKDFNNEADTPDNFQSRRPNTSFCFLDIRSPGLGDTAMYLCATSREGRQGGTIYFGEGSWLTVV.